Following are 25 T cell receptor beta chains from one sample sequenced in a study of T cell repertoires in cytomegalovirus infection. These TCRs' antigens remain unknown. TCRdb used MiXCR to reprocess the reads, holding one entry per CDR3 protein. The sample includes approximately 110,000 distinct CDR3 sequences, 30% of them seen just once. The sample was CD8+ T cells from cultured PBMCs, taken from culture after CMV antigen stimulation. These receptors were obtained from a human donor in good health (CMV status not recorded). Some clones in this sample may be carry-over from other donors' samples.

This clonotype was recorded a few times. The chain is built from TRBV3-1 and TRBJ2-1; no clear D. Trimming removed 0 bases at V and 2 bases at J, with 8 bases between. CDR3 length equals 15 residues. The germline gives CDR1 LGHDT, CDR2 YNNKEL (reference sequence). The CDR3 region is CASSQDLYPYNEQFF. CDR3 coding DNA: TGTGCCAGCAGCCAAGATCTCTACCCCTACAATGAGCAGTTCTTC.

The chain has TRBV7-6 and TRBJ1-3; 8 nucleotides align to TRBD1. Germline trimming cut 4 bases from V and 2 bases from J; bases unmatched to any gene: 7. Germline V gene data show CDR1 as SGHVS and CDR2 as FNYEAQ. This CDR3 is 16 amino acids long. CDR3 nucleotides: TGTGCCAGCAGCTCCACATCGACAGGGGCTGGAAACACCATATATTTT. The encoded protein is CASSSTSTGAGNTIYF.

This clonotype has only a few counts. The V and J genes are TRBV7-3 and TRBJ2-3; D is undetermined. The germline V and J ends were trimmed by 0 bases and 0 bases, with 7 bases remaining between them. Per germline, CDR1 SGHTA and CDR2 FQGTGA. CDR3 size: 15 residues. The CDR3 nucleotides are TGTGCCAGCAGCTTAACAGGCGCTAGCACAGATACGCAGTATTTT. This gives the protein CASSLTGASTDTQYF.

The gene calls are TRBV5-1 and TRBJ2-7, with D possibly TRBD1 on 5 matching bases. The CDR3 covers 13 residues. Germline CDR1 reads SGHRS; CDR2 reads YFSETQ. Trimming shortened V by 5 bases and J by 4 bases, and 13 bases separated the two germline ends. Written as DNA, the CDR3 is TGCGCCAGCAGTTTTCAGGGAAGGTACGAGCAGTACTTC. Translation gives CASSFQGRYEQYF.

V and J are TRBV7-4 and TRBJ1-1; TRBD1 is a possible D gene (5 bases). Germline loops: CDR1 SGHVT, CDR2 SQSDAQ. The CDR3 contains 16 residues. Deletions cut 4 bases from V and 0 bases from J, with 15 bases between. CDR3 in DNA: TGTGCCAGCAGCTCCCGGGGGGGAGGAATGAACACTGAAGCTTTCTTT. This gives the protein CASSSRGGGMNTEAFF.

The table lists this clonotype with a few counts. The chain recombines TRBV28 with TRBJ2-3; 10 bases map to TRBD2. The CDR3 runs 18 residues. J lost 1 base, V lost 4 bases, and 11 bases had no gene match. CDR1 and CDR2 from the germline V gene are MDHEN and SYDVKM. CDR3 amino acids: CASSSRIRTSGRTDTQYF. The CDR3 nucleotides read TGTGCCAGCAGTTCAAGAATCAGGACTAGCGGACGCACAGATACGCAGTATTTT.

The rearrangement joins TRBV20-1 to TRBJ1-2, with 11 bases lining up with TRBD1. The germline CDR1 and CDR2 sequences are DFQATT and SNEGSKA (reference sequence). V shed 0 bases and J 4 bases; nucleotides not matched to a gene: 7. This CDR3 has 16 residues. CDR3 region: CSARDRGQGVVYGYTF. For the CDR3, the DNA is TGCAGTGCTAGAGACCGGGGACAGGGGGTGGTCTATGGCTACACCTTC.

V and J are TRBV6-1 and TRBJ2-1; TRBD2 agrees at 8 bases. Germline CDR1 and CDR2: MNHNS and SASEGT. This CDR3 spans 16 amino acids. Germline trimming cut 3 bases from V and 4 bases from J; bases unmatched to any gene: 8. The CDR3 spells CASSDLGSGVYNEQFF. CDR3 sequence (DNA): TGTGCCAGCAGTGATCTCGGTAGCGGGGTATACAATGAGCAGTTCTTC.

This clonotype was observed a few times. The chain employs TRBV6-2 or TRBV6-3 and TRBJ2-7; D not resolved. This CDR3 spans 15 amino acids. CDR1 and CDR2 from the germline V gene are MNHEY and SVGEGT. Deletions cut 8 bases from V and 1 base from J, with 18 bases between. The CDR3 DNA follows: TGTGCCAGCCTGGGTTCCCCAGGAAATTCCTACGAGCAGTACTTC. Its protein product is CASLGSPGNSYEQYF.

Only a few counts were recorded for this clonotype. The junction does not match germline at one end; this may be a read error. This sequence joins TRBV7-7 and TRBJ2-2; 9 bases map to TRBD2. The CDR3 covers 15 residues. Per germline, CDR1 SSHAT and CDR2 FNYEAQ (reference sequence). CDR3 amino acids: CASSSGTSTVGELFF. The DNA for the CDR3 is TGTGCTAGCAGCTCCGGGACTAGCACAGTCGGGGAGCTGTTTTTT.

This clonotype was seen a few times. The J gene is TRBJ2-2, the V gene TRBV10-3, with 11 bases identical to TRBD2. Germline assignment: CDR1 ENHRY and CDR2 SYGVKD. The CDR3 is 19 residues long. V was pared by 3 bases and J by 0 bases, with 9 bases of the junction left unmatched. CDR3 coding DNA: TGTGCCATCAGTGACCTAGCGGGGGGCCCCTCGGCGAACACCGGGGAGCTGTTTTTT. Protein: CAISDLAGGPSANTGELFF.

The chain couples TRBV24-1 to TRBJ2-7; D not resolved. Trimming stripped 4 bases from V and 6 bases from J, with 9 bases between. Germline values: CDR1 KGHDR, CDR2 SFDVKD. The CDR3 loop spans 12 amino acids. CDR3 residues: CATSDPYGEQYF. CDR3 DNA: TGTGCCACCAGTGACCCCTATGGCGAGCAGTACTTC.

The gene calls are TRBV4-1 and TRBJ2-3; weak D call: TRBD2 (7 bases). V lost 4 bases and J 3 bases, leaving 14 bases between the germline ends. The CDR3 is made up of 15 amino acids. CDR1 and CDR2 from the germline V gene are MGHRA and YSYEKL. CDR3 DNA sequence: TGCGCCAGCAGCCTGCCCGGGGGGCTGACAGATACGCAGTATTTT. This encodes CASSLPGGLTDTQYF.

This clonotype turned up a few times. The rearrangement joins TRBV7-2 to TRBJ2-7; no clear D. This CDR3 comprises 13 residues. Looked up from germline, CDR1 is SGHTA and CDR2 is FQGNSA. Trimming removed 3 bases at V and 3 bases at J, with 9 bases between. The CDR3 region has the DNA TGTGCCAGCAGCTTTGGCAGAAACTACGAGCAGTACTTC. Translating it yields CASSFGRNYEQYF.

This chain uses TRBV12-3 or TRBV12-4 with TRBJ1-2; possibly TRBD1 for D (5 bases). The V end lost 6 bases, the J end lost 2 bases, and 13 bases lay between the germline ends. The CDR3 covers 14 residues. This CDR3 is CASSPSRGNYGYTF. The CDR3 DNA follows: TGTGCCAGCAGCCCTTCTCGGGGGAACTATGGCTACACCTTC.

The gene calls are TRBV6-2 or TRBV6-3 and TRBJ2-5; D gene unclear. The germline V gene has CDR1 MNHEY and CDR2 SVGEGT. CDR3 length: 12 residues. V was cut by 10 bases and J by 5 bases, with 14 bases left in between. CDR3 nucleotide sequence: TGTGCCACCTCCGAAATATGGGAGACCCAGTACTTC. It yields the protein CATSEIWETQYF.

This clonotype was observed many times. The V gene is TRBV7-2, the J gene TRBJ1-1; D is ambiguous. CDR1 and CDR2 (germline): SGHTA, FQGNSA. Trimming cost V 2 bases and J 2 bases, with 3 bases left between them. The CDR3 runs 12 residues. The CDR3 sequence is CASSLHNTEAFF. The CDR3 nucleotides read TGTGCCAGCAGCTTACATAACACTGAAGCTTTCTTT.

This chain uses TRBV7-6 with TRBJ1-1; no clear D gene. Germline CDR1 is SGHVS and CDR2 is FNYEAQ. The CDR3 sequence is 13 residues long. V was pared by 5 bases and J by 1 base, with 8 bases between. For the CDR3, the DNA is TGTGCCAGCAGCCGTGGTACGAACACTGAAGCTTTCTTT. Its protein product is CASSRGTNTEAFF.

With regard to this clonotype: The junction departs from the called germline gene at one end, perhaps through a read error. This sequence joins TRBV7-6 and TRBJ1-2; D unclear. Germline CDR1 and CDR2: SGHVS and FNYEAQ. The CDR3 sequence is 10 residues long. The CDR3 loop reads CASSLKGYTF. Here the CDR3 DNA reads TGTGCTAGCAGCTTAAAAGGCTACACCTTC.

This clonotype has ten or more counts. This chain joins TRBV6-1 and TRBJ2-3; D gene uncertain. Trimming removed 7 bases from V and 0 bases from J, with 5 bases in between. This CDR3 comprises 12 residues. The germline V gene encodes CDR1 MNHNS and CDR2 SASEGT. The chain's CDR3 is CASKGSTDTQYF. The CDR3, as DNA: TGTGCCAGCAAGGGAAGCACAGATACGCAGTATTTT.

This clonotype was counted only a few times. The chain has TRBV20-1 and TRBJ1-3; D is unclear. This CDR3 contains 13 residues. Germline CDR1 and CDR2: DFQATT and SNEGSKA (reference sequence). Trimming cost V 3 bases and J 0 bases, with 6 bases left between them. The DNA for the CDR3 is TGCAGTGCTAGCCAGAGCTCTGGAAACACCATATATTTT. Residues: CSASQSSGNTIYF.

J is TRBJ1-2 and V is TRBV16, with TRBD1 matching 7 bases. Trimming removed 0 bases from V and 7 bases from J; junction bases left unmatched: 5. Germline assignment: CDR1 KGHSY and CDR2 FQNENV. This CDR3 is built from 14 residues. This CDR3 reads CASSQSVTGAGYTF. Written as DNA, the CDR3 is TGTGCCAGCAGCCAATCCGTCACAGGGGCTGGCTACACCTTC.

In its sample, this clonotype was seen a few times. This chain connects TRBV7-9 to TRBJ1-6; D call uncertain. Trimming left V 6 bases short and J 6 bases short, with 6 bases between. CDR3 size: 12 residues. In germline, CDR1 is SEHNR, CDR2 FQNEAQ (reference sequence). The chain's CDR3 is CASSVANSPLHF. The CDR3 DNA reads as TGTGCCAGCAGTGTAGCTAATTCACCCCTCCACTTT.

Points on this clonotype: Mismatch with germline at one junction end may stem from a read error. V and J are TRBV7-8 and TRBJ2-7; the match to TRBD1 covers 9 bases. The CDR3 runs 15 residues. Germline CDR1 SGHVS, CDR2 FQNEAQ. The CDR3 coding sequence is TGCGCTAGCAGTGGCTGCGGACAGGGGTTCCACGAGCAGTACTTC. Protein: CASSGCGQGFHEQYF.

The rearrangement links TRBV7-6 to TRBJ1-1; a possible D gene is TRBD1 (5 bases). V lost 4 bases to trimming and J lost 2 bases, with 17 bases between them. The CDR3 length is 16 residues. CDR1 is SGHVS and CDR2 is FNYEAQ in the germline V gene. The CDR3 region is CASSSEIGAGNTEAFF. The CDR3 bases are TGTGCCAGCAGCTCAGAGATAGGGGCCGGTAACACTGAAGCTTTCTTT. The complete variable domain, with remaining parts taken from reference TRBV7-6 and TRBJ1-1, reads GAGVSQSPRYKVTKRGQDVALRCDPISGHVSLYWYRQALGQGPEFLTYFNYEAQQDKSGLPNDRFSAERPEGSISTLTIQRTEQRDSAMYRCASSSEIGAGNTEAFFGQGTRLTVV.